These 4 T cell receptor beta chains came from one sample sequenced in a study of regulatory T cells in long-lasting Graves disease. To make TCR beta libraries, researchers used iRepertoire HTBI primers and Arm-PCR of CDR3 regions. TCRdb recomputed calls from the multiplex PCR reads with MiXCR, one row per CDR3 protein. In the table there are 350,000 to 400,000 distinct CDR3 sequences, 15% to 20% of which are singletons. Time point indicated: newly diagnosed GD, antithyroid drugs for less than 3 months. The TCR library used RNA extracted from PBMCs. These records were also assigned to another study, of T cells in Graves' hyperthyroidism and ophthalmopathy.

The sequencing used peripheral blood mononuclear cells (PBMCs), collected at new diagnosis, from a patient treated with antithyroid drugs. These receptors came from a young woman with Graves disease.

This clonotype was detected ten times or more. As DNA, the CDR3 is TGTGCCAGCCGCGACAGGGCTACCTACGAGCAGTACTTC. As protein: CASRDRATYEQYF. The J gene is TRBJ2-7, the V gene TRBV12-3 or TRBV12-4; 7 nucleotides align to TRBD1. The CDR3 is 13 residues long. Trimming cost V 8 bases and J 2 bases; bases outside gene matches: 6.

This clonotype has ten or more counts. The rearrangement links TRBV30 to TRBJ1-1; D gene unclear. Germline values: CDR1 GTSNPN, CDR2 SVGIG (reference sequence). This CDR3 contains 13 residues. V shed 5 bases and J shed 7 bases, with 17 bases lying between them. The CDR3 sequence is CAWGHRNGVEAFF. In DNA form, the CDR3 reads TGTGCCTGGGGGCACCGCAACGGGGTTGAAGCTTTCTTT.

This clonotype has ten or more counts. This chain connects TRBV5-1 to TRBJ2-1, with 9 bases lining up with TRBD2. This CDR3 is built from 15 residues. V dropped 0 bases and J dropped 9; count of bases not matched to a gene: 7. Germline V gives CDR1 SGHRS, CDR2 YFSETQ. In nucleotides, the CDR3 is TGCGCCAGCAGCTTGGAGGTAGCGGGAGTTGGTGAGCAGTTCTTC. This translates into CASSLEVAGVGEQFF.

This clonotype has a handful of counts. The genes are TRBV4-1 and TRBJ2-7; 8 nucleotides match TRBD2. Looked up from germline, CDR1 is MGHRA and CDR2 is YSYEKL. The CDR3 spans 15 residues. V shed 5 bases, J shed 6 bases, and the junction held 12 bases outside the gene matches. CDR3 sequence (DNA): TGCGCCAGCAGCACGACGGGGGGGGGGCTCGGCGAGCAGTACTTC. The encoded protein is CASSTTGGGLGEQYF.